The clone carrying this T cell receptor (beta chain) was recorded many times. Antigen: not known. The CDR3 is 16 residues long. Trimming shortened V by 5 bases and J by 0 bases, and 16 bases separated the two germline ends. Germline lookup yields CDR1 SGHTA and CDR2 FQGNSA. These data come from a study of T cell repertoires in cytomegalovirus infection. Overall study: Recently identified HLA-C-restricted CMV epitopes were used, and well-studied HLA-B-restricted CMV epitopes were used as well.

TCRdb re-derived calls from the reads in MiXCR, one entry per CDR3 protein. Here the sample spans fewer than 200,000 distinct CDR3 sequences, about 20% being singletons. This TCR derives from a human donor in good health (CMV status not recorded). Some clones in this sample may be carry-over from other donors' samples. The rearrangement joins TRBV7-2 to TRBJ1-2; possible D gene TRBD1, 6 bases. Source: CD8+ T cells from cultured PBMCs, taken from culture after CMV antigen stimulation. This CDR3 is CASSETPRGTNYGYTF. For the CDR3, the DNA is TGTGCCAGCAGCGAAACTCCAAGGGGGACTAACTATGGCTACACCTTC.